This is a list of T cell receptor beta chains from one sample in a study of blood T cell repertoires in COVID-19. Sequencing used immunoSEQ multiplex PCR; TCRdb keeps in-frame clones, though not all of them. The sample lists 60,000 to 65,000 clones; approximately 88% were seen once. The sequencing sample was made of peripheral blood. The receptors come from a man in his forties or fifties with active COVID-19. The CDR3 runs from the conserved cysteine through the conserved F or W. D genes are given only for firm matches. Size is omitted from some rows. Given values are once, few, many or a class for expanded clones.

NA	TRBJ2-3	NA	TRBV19	TGTGCCCCTTGGGACAACGAAAAAGATACGCAGTATTTT	CAPWDNEKDTQYF
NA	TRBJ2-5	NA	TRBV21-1	TGTGCCCGGGGAGAATACCAAGAGACCCAGTACTTC	CARGEYQETQYF
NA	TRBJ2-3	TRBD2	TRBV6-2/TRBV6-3	TGTGCCAGCAGTTCGATGCTACTAGCGGGGGGACGAGATACGCAGTATTTT	CASSSMLLAGGRDTQYF
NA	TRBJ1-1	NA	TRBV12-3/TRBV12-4	TGTGCCAGCAGTGGACAGCTTGAAGCTTTCTTT	CASSGQLEAFF
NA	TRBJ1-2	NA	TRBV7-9	TGTGCCAGCAGCTTTGCCGGACTTTCGAACTATGGCTACACCTTC	CASSFAGLSNYGYTF
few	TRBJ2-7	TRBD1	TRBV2	TGTGCCAGCAGCTTCGGACAGGGGCGACAGTACTTC	CASSFGQGRQYF
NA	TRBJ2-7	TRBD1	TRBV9	TGTGCCAGCAGCGTAGAGGGACAGGGGGAAAGGCAGTACTTC	CASSVEGQGERQYF
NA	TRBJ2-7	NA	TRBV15	TGTGCCACCAGCAGGGGCATTTTAGGCTCCTACGAGCAGTACTTC	CATSRGILGSYEQYF
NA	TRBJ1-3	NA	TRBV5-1	TGCGCCAGCAGCTTGGGGACTCGGACCTCTGGAAACACCATATATTTT	CASSLGTRTSGNTIYF
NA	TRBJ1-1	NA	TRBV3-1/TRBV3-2	TGTGCCAGCAGCCCCTTCGGGACAAACACTGAAGCTTTCTTT	CASSPFGTNTEAFF
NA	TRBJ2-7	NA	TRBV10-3	TGTGCCATCAGTGAGGGAACAGAGTGGTACTTC	CAISEGTEWYF
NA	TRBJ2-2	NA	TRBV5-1	TGCGCCAGCAGCTTGGAGGGGAGGATTCCCGGGGAGCTGTTTTTT	CASSLEGRIPGELFF
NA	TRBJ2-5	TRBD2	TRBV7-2	TGTGCCAGCAGCTTCAGCGGGGGGCAACAAAGGGGGACCCAGTACTTC	CASSFSGGQQRGTQYF
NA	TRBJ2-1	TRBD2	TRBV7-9	TGTGCCAGTGGGGAGGCTAGCGGCTACAATGAGCAGTTCTTC	CASGEASGYNEQFF
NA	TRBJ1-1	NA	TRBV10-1	TGCGCCAGCAGAGTGGACTATCTCACTGAAGCTTTCTTT	CASRVDYLTEAFF
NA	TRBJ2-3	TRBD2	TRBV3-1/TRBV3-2	TGTGCCAGCAGCCAAGCGGGGGGGCCGGTTCCAGATACGCAGTATTTT	CASSQAGGPVPDTQYF
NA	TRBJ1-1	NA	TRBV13	TGTGCCAGCAGCTTAGGAGGGGTGAACACTGAAGCTTTCTTT	CASSLGGVNTEAFF
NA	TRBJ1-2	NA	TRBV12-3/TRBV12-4	TGTGCCAGCAAGCCTGGGGGGTATGGCTACACCTTC	CASKPGGYGYTF
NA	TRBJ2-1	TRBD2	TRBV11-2	TGTGCCAGCAGCTCTCGGCTAGCGGCCTTATACAATGAGCAGTTCTTC	CASSSRLAALYNEQFF
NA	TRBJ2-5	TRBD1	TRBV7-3	TGTGCCAGCAGTTACGGGACAGGTCAGACCCAGTACTTC	CASSYGTGQTQYF
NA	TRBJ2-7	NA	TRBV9	TGTGCCAGCAGCGTAGACCTCGGGGGCTACGAGCAGTACTTC	CASSVDLGGYEQYF
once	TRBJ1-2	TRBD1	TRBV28	TGTGCCAGCAGTTTCCCGCCGGGACAGGGGCCGGGTAACTATGGCTACACCTTC	CASSFPPGQGPGNYGYTF
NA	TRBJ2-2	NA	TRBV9	TGTGCCAGCAGCGTGGAAGCGGGGGAGCTGTTTTTT	CASSVEAGELFF
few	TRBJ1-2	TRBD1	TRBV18	TGTGCCAGCTCACCACCGAAGGGACAGAACGGCTATGGCTACACCTTC	CASSPPKGQNGYGYTF
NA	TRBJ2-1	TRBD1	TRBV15	TGTGCCACCAGCAGATCTGACAGGGGGGGAGATGAGCAGTTCTTC	CATSRSDRGGDEQFF
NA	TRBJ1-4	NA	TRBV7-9	TGTGCCAGCAGCTTAAGCGACAGTGAAAAACTGTTTTTT	CASSLSDSEKLFF
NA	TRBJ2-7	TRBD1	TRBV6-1	TGTGCCAGCAGTGAATTCGGGACAGCGGCCTACGAGCAGTACTTC	CASSEFGTAAYEQYF
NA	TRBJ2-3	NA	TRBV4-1	TGCGCCAGCAGCCACCCAATGACAGATACGCAGTATTTT	CASSHPMTDTQYF
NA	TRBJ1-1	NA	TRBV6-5	TGTGCCAGCATTCCAGGACAAAACACTGAAGCTTTCTTT	CASIPGQNTEAFF
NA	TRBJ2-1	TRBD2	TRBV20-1	TGCAGTGCTAGTAAGCGGGGGGTCCTTAATGAGCAGTTCTTC	CSASKRGVLNEQFF
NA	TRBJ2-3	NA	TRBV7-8	TGTGCCAGCAGCTTATCTTTGAGGAGGGCCCGCCGAACTAGCACAGATACGCAGTATTTT	CASSLSLRRARRTSTDTQYF
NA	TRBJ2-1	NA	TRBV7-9	TGTGCCAGCAGCTTAGCAGGGAGTAATGAGCAGTTCTTC	CASSLAGSNEQFF
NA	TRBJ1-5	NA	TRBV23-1	TGCGCCAGCAGTCAAGGCCGGGGACTCATAAAGGTGGGCCAGCATTTT	CASSQGRGLIKVGQHF
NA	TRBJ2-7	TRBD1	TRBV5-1	TGCGCCAGCGCCCCCCGGGCAGGGGGCTACGAGCAGTACTTC	CASAPRAGGYEQYF
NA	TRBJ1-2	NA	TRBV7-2	TGTGCCAGCAGCTTAGATGGGGGGGCTTGGGGAGGCTACACCTTC	CASSLDGGAWGGYTF
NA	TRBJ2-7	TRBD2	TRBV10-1	TGCGCCAGCAGTGCCAATAGCGGGGACGGATACGAGCAGTACTTC	CASSANSGDGYEQYF
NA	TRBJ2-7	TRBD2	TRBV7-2	TGTGCCAGCAGCCCCCGGGGGGGCCAAAACGAGCAGTACTTC	CASSPRGGQNEQYF
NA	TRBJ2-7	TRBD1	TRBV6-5	TGTGCCAGCAGTTATTCCGGGACAGGATTCTACGAGCAGTACTTC	CASSYSGTGFYEQYF
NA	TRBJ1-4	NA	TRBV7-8	TGTGCCAGCGGACCACAGGGATGGAATGAAAAACTGTTTTTT	CASGPQGWNEKLFF
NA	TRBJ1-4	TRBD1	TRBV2	TGTGCCAGTTCACAGGCCGCAGGGGGAAAACTGTTTTTT	CASSQAAGGKLFF
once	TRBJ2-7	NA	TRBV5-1	TGCGCCAGCACCCGGTTTGAGGGTAACGAGCAGTACTTC	CASTRFEGNEQYF
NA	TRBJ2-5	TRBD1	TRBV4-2	TGTGCCAGCAGCCAAGAACAGGGGCCCCAAGAGACCCAGTACTTC	CASSQEQGPQETQYF
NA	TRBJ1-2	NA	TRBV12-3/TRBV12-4	TGTGCCAGCAGTTTAAAACCAGGCTATGGCTACACCTTC	CASSLKPGYGYTF
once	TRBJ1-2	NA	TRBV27	TGTGCCAGCAGTTTGGGGGGAGTACGAGACGGCTACACCTTC	CASSLGGVRDGYTF
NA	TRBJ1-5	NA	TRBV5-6	TGTGCCAGCAGCTTGTATCAGGGTAGCAATCAGCCCCAGCATTTT	CASSLYQGSNQPQHF